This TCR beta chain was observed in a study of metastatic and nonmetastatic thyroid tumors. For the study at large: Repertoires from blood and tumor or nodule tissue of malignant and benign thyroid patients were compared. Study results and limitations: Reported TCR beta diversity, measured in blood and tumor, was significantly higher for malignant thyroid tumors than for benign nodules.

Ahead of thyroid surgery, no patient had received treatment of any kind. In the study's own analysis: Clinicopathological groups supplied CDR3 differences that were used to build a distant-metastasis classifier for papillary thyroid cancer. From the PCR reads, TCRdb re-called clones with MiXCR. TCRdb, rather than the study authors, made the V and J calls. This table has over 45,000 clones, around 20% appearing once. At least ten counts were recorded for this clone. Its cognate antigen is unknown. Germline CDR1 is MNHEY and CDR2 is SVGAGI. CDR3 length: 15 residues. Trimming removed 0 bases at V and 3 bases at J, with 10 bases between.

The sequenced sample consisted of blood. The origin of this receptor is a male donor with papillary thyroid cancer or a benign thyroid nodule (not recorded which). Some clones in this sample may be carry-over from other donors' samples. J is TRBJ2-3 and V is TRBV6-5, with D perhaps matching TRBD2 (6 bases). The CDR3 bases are TGTGCCAGCAGTTACTCGGCAGGGAGGACAGATACGCAGTATTTT. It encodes CASSYSAGRTDTQYF.